The 2 T cell receptor beta chains below were found in one sample sequenced in a study of blood T cell repertoires in COVID-19. TCRdb's copy holds only in-frame clones and misses some; the assay was immunoSEQ multiplex PCR. The repertoire holds roughly 180,000 clones, 79% seen once, with more than 6.5% in the top ten. The sample taken for sequencing was peripheral blood. Source of these receptors: a woman aged 60-75 years with COVID-19, enrolled during active disease.

The J gene is TRBJ1-4, the V gene TRBV10-2; 7 bases align to TRBD1. V gave up 0 bases and J gave up 3 bases; unmatched junction bases: 7. CDR3 length: 17 amino acids. Germline V gene lookup returns CDR1 WSHSY and CDR2 SAAADI. This CDR3 reads CASSESTGSGANEKLFF. CDR3 DNA sequence: TGCGCCAGCAGTGAGTCGACAGGGAGTGGGGCTAATGAAAAACTGTTTTTT.

This sequence joins TRBV9 and TRBJ2-2; 12 positions match TRBD2. Trimming cost V 4 bases and J 1 base; bases outside gene matches: 5. Looked up from germline, CDR1 is SGDLS and CDR2 is YYNGEE. The CDR3 is 17 residues long. The CDR3 bases are TGTGCCAGCAGCATCCTAGCGGGAGGGCTGAACACCGGGGAGCTGTTTTTT. Translation gives CASSILAGGLNTGELFF.